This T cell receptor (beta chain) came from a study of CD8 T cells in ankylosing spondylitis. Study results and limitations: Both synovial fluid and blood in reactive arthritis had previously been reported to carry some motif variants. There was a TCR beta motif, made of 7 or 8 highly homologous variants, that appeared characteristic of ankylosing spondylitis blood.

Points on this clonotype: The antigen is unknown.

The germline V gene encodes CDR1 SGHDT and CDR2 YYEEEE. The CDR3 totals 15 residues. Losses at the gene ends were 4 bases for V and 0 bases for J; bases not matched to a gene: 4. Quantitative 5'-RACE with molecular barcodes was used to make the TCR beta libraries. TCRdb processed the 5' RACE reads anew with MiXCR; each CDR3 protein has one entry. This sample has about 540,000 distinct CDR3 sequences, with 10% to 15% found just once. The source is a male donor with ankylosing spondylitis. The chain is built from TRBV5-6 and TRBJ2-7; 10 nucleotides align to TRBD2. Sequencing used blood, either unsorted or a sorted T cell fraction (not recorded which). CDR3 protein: CASSRSGRSSYEQYV. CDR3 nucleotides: TGTGCCAGCAGCCGTAGCGGGAGGAGCTCCTACGAGCAGTACGTC.